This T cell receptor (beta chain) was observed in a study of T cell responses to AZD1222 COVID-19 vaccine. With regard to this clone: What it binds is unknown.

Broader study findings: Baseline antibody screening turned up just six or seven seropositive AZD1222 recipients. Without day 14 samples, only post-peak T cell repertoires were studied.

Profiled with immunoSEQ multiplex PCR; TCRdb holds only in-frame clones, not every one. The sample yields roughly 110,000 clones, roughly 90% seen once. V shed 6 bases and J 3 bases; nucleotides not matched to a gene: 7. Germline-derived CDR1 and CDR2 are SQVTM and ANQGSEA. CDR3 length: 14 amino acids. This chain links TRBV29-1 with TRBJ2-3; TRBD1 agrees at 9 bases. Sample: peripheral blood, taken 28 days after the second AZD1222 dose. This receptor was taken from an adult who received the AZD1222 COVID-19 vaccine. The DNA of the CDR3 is TGCAGCGTGGGAGGACAGGGGTTTACAGATACGCAGTATTTT. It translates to CSVGGQGFTDTQYF.